This is a list of T cell receptor beta chains from one sample in a study of blood T cell repertoires in COVID-19. Data came from immunoSEQ multiplex PCR; TCRdb stores just in-frame clones and leaves some out. The sample includes about 190,000 clones, roughly 80% seen only once; the top ten take 9.5% to 15%. Sequencing was carried out using peripheral blood. All receptors derive from a woman in her fifties or sixties with acute or convalescent COVID-19. The conserved cysteine and the conserved F or W are not part of the CDR3 here.

CDR3aa: ASSSRGRSTGELF
v_gene: TRBV5-6

CDR3aa: ASSRDSIGISPLH
v_gene: TRBV6-5

CDR3aa: ASSPQGYEQY
v_gene: TRBV5-1

CDR3aa: ASSQGGPTPLGTDTQY
v_gene: TRBV4-2

CDR3aa: AISRAEDTDTQY
v_gene: TRBV10-3

CDR3aa: ASSYGLAGNTGELF
v_gene: TRBV3-1/TRBV3-2

CDR3aa: ASSANVDTQY
v_gene: TRBV5-1

CDR3aa: ASSKQGSTDTQY
v_gene: TRBV11-3

CDR3aa: ASSSNRKSSGANVLT
v_gene: TRBV5-4

CDR3aa: ASSLGAATNEKLF
v_gene: TRBV5-1

CDR3aa: ASSYSPGGTEAF
v_gene: TRBV6-2/TRBV6-3

CDR3aa: ASSLQGGNSPLH
v_gene: TRBV5-1

CDR3aa: ASSDPGSGNTIY
v_gene: TRBV25-1

CDR3aa: ASSYRLAGGPNEQF
v_gene: TRBV6-5

CDR3aa: ASSPEGLGYGYT
v_gene: TRBV5-1

CDR3aa: ASSSGLSVVPEAF
v_gene: TRBV5-1

CDR3aa: ASRTEGGRTQPQH
v_gene: TRBV7-2

CDR3aa: ASSKGAGMDTGELF
v_gene: TRBV21-1

CDR3aa: ASSERDRGWNQPQH
v_gene: TRBV2

CDR3aa: ASSWTSPIYYEQY
v_gene: TRBV6-2/TRBV6-3

CDR3aa: ASSIAGDLNEQF
v_gene: TRBV19

CDR3aa: ASSLEEGISGNTIY
v_gene: TRBV5-1

CDR3aa: ASSPGDRGSMGQY
v_gene: TRBV5-1

CDR3aa: ASSLDGLPYNEQF
v_gene: TRBV11-2

CDR3aa: ASSALSGTGGNTGELF
v_gene: TRBV11-2

CDR3aa: AWNSPGQRNEKLF
v_gene: TRBV30

CDR3aa: ASSPQPGQENQPQH
v_gene: TRBV5-1

CDR3aa: ASSQGRTKNIQY
v_gene: TRBV21-1

CDR3aa: ASSNDRRNTGELF
v_gene: TRBV11-2

CDR3aa: ASSTPNTGGSPLH
v_gene: TRBV28

CDR3aa: ASSPGTPSYEQY
v_gene: TRBV5-1

CDR3aa: ASSQSLLNTEAF
v_gene: TRBV14

CDR3aa: ASSLLGGDSPLH
v_gene: TRBV5-5

CDR3aa: ASSLRGQGTEAF
v_gene: TRBV7-8

CDR3aa: ASSPVARGNTGELF
v_gene: TRBV18

CDR3aa: ASSEAGTGYNEQF
v_gene: TRBV6-1

CDR3aa: ASSLSGRSHEQY
v_gene: TRBV27

CDR3aa: ASSPRDSLYNEQF
v_gene: TRBV11-2

CDR3aa: ASARGYNEQF
v_gene: TRBV19

CDR3aa: ASMPGQGGYGYT
v_gene: TRBV6-5

CDR3aa: ASTLRWTGDQPQH
v_gene: TRBV27

CDR3aa: ASGTGFNEQY
v_gene: TRBV19